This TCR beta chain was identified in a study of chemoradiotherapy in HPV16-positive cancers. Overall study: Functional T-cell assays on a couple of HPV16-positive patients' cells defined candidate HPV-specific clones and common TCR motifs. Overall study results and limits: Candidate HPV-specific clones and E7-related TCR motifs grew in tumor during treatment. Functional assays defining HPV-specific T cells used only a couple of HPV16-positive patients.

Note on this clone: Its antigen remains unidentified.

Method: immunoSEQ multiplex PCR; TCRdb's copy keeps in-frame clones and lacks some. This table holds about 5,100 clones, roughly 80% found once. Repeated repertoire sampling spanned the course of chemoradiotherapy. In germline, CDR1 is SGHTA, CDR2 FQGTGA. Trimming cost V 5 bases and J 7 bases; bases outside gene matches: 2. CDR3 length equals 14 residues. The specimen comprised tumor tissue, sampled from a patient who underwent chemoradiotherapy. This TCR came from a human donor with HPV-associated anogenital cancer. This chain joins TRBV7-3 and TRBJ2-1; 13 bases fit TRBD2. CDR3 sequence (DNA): TGTGCCAGCAGCGCGGGACTAGCGGGGAATGAGCAGTTCTTC. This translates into CASSAGLAGNEQFF.